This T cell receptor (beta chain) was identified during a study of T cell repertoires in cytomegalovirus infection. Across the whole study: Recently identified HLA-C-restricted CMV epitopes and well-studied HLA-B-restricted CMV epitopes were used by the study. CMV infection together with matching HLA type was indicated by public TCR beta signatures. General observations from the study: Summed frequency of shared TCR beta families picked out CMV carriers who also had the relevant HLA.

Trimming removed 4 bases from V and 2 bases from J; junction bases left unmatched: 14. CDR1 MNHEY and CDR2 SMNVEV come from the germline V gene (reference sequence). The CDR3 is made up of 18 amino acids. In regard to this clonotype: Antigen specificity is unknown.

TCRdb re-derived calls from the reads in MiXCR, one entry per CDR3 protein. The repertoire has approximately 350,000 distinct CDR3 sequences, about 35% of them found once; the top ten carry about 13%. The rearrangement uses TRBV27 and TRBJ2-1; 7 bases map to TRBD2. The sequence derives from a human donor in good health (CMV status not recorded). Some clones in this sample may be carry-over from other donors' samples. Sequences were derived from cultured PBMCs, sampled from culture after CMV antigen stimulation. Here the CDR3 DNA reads TGTGCCAGCAGTTGGGGGGGTGGGTCGACTAGCACCTACAATGAGCAGTTCTTC. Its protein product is CASSWGGGSTSTYNEQFF.